The 8 T cell receptor beta chains presented below share a single source sample, sequenced in a study of shared clonotypes between healthy human individuals. The method was immunoSEQ multiplex PCR; TCRdb's version includes in-frame clones alone and lacks a portion of them. Here the sample spans approximately 320,000 clones, less than 85% being singletons. Source material: memory CD4+ T cells sorted from blood. The sample's subset: CD45RA-negative fraction. These TCRs come from a young man in good health.

The rearrangement links TRBV19 to TRBJ2-1; TRBD2 aligns across 7 bases. The CDR3 covers 20 residues. The ends lost 6 bases at V and 0 bases at J; junction bases unmatched: 20. In germline, CDR1 is LNHDA, CDR2 SQIVND (reference sequence). This chain's CDR3 is CASSSRVIVGGGSSYNEQFF. Written as DNA, the CDR3 is TGTGCCAGTAGCTCCCGAGTCATTGTTGGGGGAGGGAGCTCCTACAATGAGCAGTTCTTC.

V and J are TRBV11-3 and TRBJ2-7; 8 nucleotides agree with TRBD1. The CDR3 runs 13 residues. Germline values: CDR1 SGHNT, CDR2 YENEEA. J was trimmed by 7 bases and V by 6 bases; bases with no gene match: 8. This chain's CDR3 is CASSYSRQGEQYF. In DNA, the CDR3 is TGTGCCAGCAGTTATTCTCGACAGGGGGAGCAGTACTTC.

V is TRBV5-1 and J is TRBJ2-3; 7 bases line up with TRBD2. The CDR3 loop spans 17 amino acids. Germline loops: CDR1 SGHRS, CDR2 YFSETQ. V was clipped by 0 bases and J by 0 bases; unmatched bases: 7. DNA of the CDR3: TGCGCCAGCAGCTTGGTGGGGCTAGCGGATAGCACAGATACGCAGTATTTT. Amino acid sequence: CASSLVGLADSTDTQYF.

This clone occurred a few times. The chain couples TRBV19 to TRBJ1-1, with 8 bases fitting TRBD1. J lost 3 bases, V lost 8 bases, and 5 bases had no gene match. This CDR3 region has 13 residues. Per germline, CDR1 LNHDA and CDR2 SQIVND (reference sequence). The CDR3 nucleotides read TGTGCCAGTCGACAACAGGGGGACACTGAAGCTTTCTTT. Translating it yields CASRQQGDTEAFF.

This chain uses TRBV29-1 with TRBJ2-1, with D unclear. Looked up from germline, CDR1 is SQVTM and CDR2 is ANQGSEA. The CDR3 length is 14 residues. V was trimmed by 3 bases and J by 2 bases, leaving 11 bases between them. CDR3 in amino acids: CSVDAAPTYNEQFF. For the CDR3, the DNA is TGCAGCGTTGATGCGGCACCTACCTACAATGAGCAGTTCTTC.

The chain employs TRBV6-1 and TRBJ2-3, with unresolved D. Germline lookup yields CDR1 MNHNS and CDR2 SASEGT. This CDR3 spans 14 amino acids. Trimming removed 0 bases from V and 4 bases from J, with 8 bases in between. CDR3 in DNA: TGTGCCAGCAGTGAAGCTCAGGCCCCAGATACGCAGTATTTT. Translated, it gives CASSEAQAPDTQYF.

In the case of this clone: The sample has other DNA sequences that encode this CDR3 too. The rearrangement uses TRBV4-1 and TRBJ2-1; 9 bases match TRBD1. CDR1 and CDR2 (germline): MGHRA, YSYEKL. Trimming removed 5 bases from V and 0 bases from J; junction bases left unmatched: 2. The CDR3 length is 15 residues. In DNA, the CDR3 is TGCGCCAGCAGCAGGGACAGGGTCTCCTACAATGAGCAGTTCTTC. Its protein product is CASSRDRVSYNEQFF.

This clone was picked up many times. This chain joins TRBV27 and TRBJ2-7, with a tentative D call TRBD2 (5 bases). CDR3 length: 14 amino acids. Per germline, CDR1 MNHEY and CDR2 SMNVEV (reference sequence). With 5 bases removed from V and 7 bases from J, the gap between germline ends came to 18 bases. DNA of the CDR3: TGTGCCAGCAGTCACGTACGGGGAAAGGGAGAGCAGTACTTC. It yields the protein CASSHVRGKGEQYF.